The clone carrying this TCR beta chain was seen only once. Only in-frame clones appear in the TCRdb table, and some are missing; sequencing was by immunoSEQ multiplex PCR. This table has about 9,100 clones, roughly 83% appearing once. The entry originates in a study of immune characteristics of hereditary and idiopathic chronic pancreatitis. The pancreas tissue came from patients undergoing total pancreatectomy with islet autotransplantation. The sequence was collected from a human donor with chronic pancreatitis. Sequenced material: pancreas tissue with idiopathic chronic pancreatitis.

The CDR3 region is CASSQPGLTEAFF. Here the CDR3 DNA reads TGTGCCAGCAGCCAGCCAGGGCTGACTGAAGCTTTCTTT. V and J are TRBV3-1 (or the pseudogene TRBV3-2) and TRBJ1-1, with TRBD1 as a possible D gene (5 bases). CDR1 is LGHDT, CDR2 YNNKEL, per germline (reference sequence). CDR3 length: 13 residues. V was pared by 3 bases and J by 5 bases, with 10 bases between.